This TCR beta chain was identified during a study of T-cell memory formation after mild COVID-19. This clonotype has only one observation. Antigen unknown. The 5'RACE method, run with constant-segment primers, produced TCR alpha and TCR beta cDNA libraries (carrying sample barcodes and UMIs). TCRdb reprocessed the 5' RACE reads via MiXCR and lists one record per CDR3 protein. The repertoire holds around 260,000 distinct CDR3 sequences, with roughly 16% as singletons. General observations from the study: Memory cells collected pre-infection included some clones that later responded, suggesting cross-reactive memory joined. Confirmation of SARS-CoV-2 specificity was lacking for second-wave clones peaking day 37. Clones contracting over day 15 to 85 were CD4/CD8 balanced, with later expanders leaning CD4+.

The TCR was taken from a man between 18 and 35 years old who had mild COVID-19 (a few samples of this study predate the infection). Cell type and time point are not known. Specimen: PBMCs or a T cell subset sorted from them (not recorded which).

CDR3 in amino acids: CASSLGQAYQPQHF. The DNA for the CDR3 is TGTGCCAGCAGTCTAGGGCAGGCATATCAGCCCCAGCATTTT. The V call is TRBV12-3 or TRBV12-4, the J call TRBJ1-5; D not certain. The V and J ends lost 5 bases and 5 bases respectively, with 13 bases between them. The CDR3 spans 14 residues.